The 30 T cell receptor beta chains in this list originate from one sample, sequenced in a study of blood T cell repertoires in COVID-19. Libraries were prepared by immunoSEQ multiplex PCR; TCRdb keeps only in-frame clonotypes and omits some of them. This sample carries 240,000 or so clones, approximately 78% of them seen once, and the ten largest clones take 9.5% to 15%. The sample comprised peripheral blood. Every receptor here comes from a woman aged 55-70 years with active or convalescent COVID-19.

CDR3 DNA sequence: TGTGCCAGCAGCTGGGACAGAGAGTACAATGAGCAGTTCTTC. Its protein product is CASSWDREYNEQFF. The V and J genes are TRBV7-9 and TRBJ2-1, with 7 bases matching TRBD1. This CDR3 spans 14 amino acids. Trimming at V came to 4 bases and at J to 4 bases, leaving 4 bases not matched to a gene. Germline CDR1 SEHNR, CDR2 FQNEAQ (reference sequence).

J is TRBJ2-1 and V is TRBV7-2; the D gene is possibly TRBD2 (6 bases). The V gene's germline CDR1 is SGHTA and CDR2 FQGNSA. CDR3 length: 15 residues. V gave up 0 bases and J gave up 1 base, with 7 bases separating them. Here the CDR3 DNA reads TGTGCCAGCAGCTTAGCTCGGGGGTCCTACAATGAGCAGTTCTTC. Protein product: CASSLARGSYNEQFF.

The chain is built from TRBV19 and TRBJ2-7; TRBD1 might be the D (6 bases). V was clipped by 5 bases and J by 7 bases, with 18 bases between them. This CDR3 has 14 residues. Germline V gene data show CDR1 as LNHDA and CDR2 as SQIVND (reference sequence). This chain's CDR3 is CASSRLTGSGEQYF. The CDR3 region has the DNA TGTGCCAGTAGTCGACTTACAGGGTCGGGAGAGCAGTACTTC.

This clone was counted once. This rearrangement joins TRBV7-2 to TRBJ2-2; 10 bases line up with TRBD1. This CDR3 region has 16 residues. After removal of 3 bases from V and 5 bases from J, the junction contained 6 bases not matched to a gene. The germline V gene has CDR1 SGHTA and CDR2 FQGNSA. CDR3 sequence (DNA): TGTGCCAGCAGCTTTACGGGACAGGGGTTAACCGGGGAGCTGTTTTTT. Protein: CASSFTGQGLTGELFF.

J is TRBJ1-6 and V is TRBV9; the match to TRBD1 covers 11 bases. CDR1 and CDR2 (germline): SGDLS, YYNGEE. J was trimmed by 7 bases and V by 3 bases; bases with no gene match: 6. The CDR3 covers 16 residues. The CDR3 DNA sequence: TGTGCCAGCAGCGGCGGGACAGGGGGAGGCAATTCACCCCTCCACTTT. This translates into CASSGGTGGGNSPLHF.

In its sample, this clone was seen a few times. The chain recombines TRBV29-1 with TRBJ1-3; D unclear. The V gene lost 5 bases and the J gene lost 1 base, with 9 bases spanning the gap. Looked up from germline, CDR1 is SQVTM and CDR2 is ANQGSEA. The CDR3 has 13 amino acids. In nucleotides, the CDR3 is TGCAGCGTTACTAAGCTTTCTGGAAACACCATATATTTT. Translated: CSVTKLSGNTIYF.

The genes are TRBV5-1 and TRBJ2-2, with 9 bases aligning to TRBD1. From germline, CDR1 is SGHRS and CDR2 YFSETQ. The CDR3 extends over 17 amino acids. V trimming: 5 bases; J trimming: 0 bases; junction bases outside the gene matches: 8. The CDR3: CASRWTGVRANTGELFF. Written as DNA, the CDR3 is TGCGCCAGCAGATGGACAGGGGTTCGGGCGAACACCGGGGAGCTGTTTTTT.

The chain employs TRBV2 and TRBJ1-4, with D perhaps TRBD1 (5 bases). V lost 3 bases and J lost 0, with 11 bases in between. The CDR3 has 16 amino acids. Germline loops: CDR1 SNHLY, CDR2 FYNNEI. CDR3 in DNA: TGTGCCAGCAGTGACGACAGCCTGACAACTAATGAAAAACTGTTTTTT. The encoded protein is CASSDDSLTTNEKLFF.

The chain's CDR3 is CASSLRGSSLEAFF. DNA for the CDR3: TGTGCCAGCAGCCTCAGGGGGAGCTCCCTTGAAGCTTTCTTT. V and J are TRBV7-9 and TRBJ1-1, with 7 bases that match TRBD1. CDR3 length: 14 amino acids. CDR1 SEHNR and CDR2 FQNEAQ come from the germline V gene (reference sequence). The junction had 10 bases not matched to a gene; V was cut back by 5 bases and J by 7 bases. Supplemented by reference TRBV7-9 and TRBJ1-1, the full variable domain reads DTGVSQNPRHKITKRGQNVTFRCDPISEHNRLYWYRQTLGQGPEFLTYFQNEAQLEKSRLLSDRFSAERPKGSFSTLEIQRTEQGDSAMYLCASSLRGSSLEAFFGQGTRLTVV.

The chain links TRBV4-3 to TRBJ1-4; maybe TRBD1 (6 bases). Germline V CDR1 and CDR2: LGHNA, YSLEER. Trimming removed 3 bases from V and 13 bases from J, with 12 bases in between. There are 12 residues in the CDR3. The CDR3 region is CASSHITGSLFF. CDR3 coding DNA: TGCGCCAGCAGCCACATAACAGGGTCACTGTTTTTT.

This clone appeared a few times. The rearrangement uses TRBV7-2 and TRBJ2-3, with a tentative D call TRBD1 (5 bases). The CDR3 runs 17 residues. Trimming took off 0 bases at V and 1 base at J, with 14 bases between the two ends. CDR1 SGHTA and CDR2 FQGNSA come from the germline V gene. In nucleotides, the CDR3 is TGTGCCAGCAGCTTAGCACGACAGACCTCTCGCACAGATACGCAGTATTTT. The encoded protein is CASSLARQTSRTDTQYF.

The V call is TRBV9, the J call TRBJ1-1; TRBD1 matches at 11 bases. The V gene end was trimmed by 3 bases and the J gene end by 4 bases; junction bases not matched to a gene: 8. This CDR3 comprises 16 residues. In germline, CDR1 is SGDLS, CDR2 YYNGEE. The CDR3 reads CASSAGTGGSGTEAFF. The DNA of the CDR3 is TGTGCCAGCAGCGCTGGGACAGGGGGATCCGGCACTGAAGCTTTCTTT.

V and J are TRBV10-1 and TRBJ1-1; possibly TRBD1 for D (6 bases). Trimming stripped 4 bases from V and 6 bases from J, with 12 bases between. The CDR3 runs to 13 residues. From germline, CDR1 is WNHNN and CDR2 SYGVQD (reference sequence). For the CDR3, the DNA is TGCGCCAGCAGTGGGGTCAGGGGCGCTGAAGCTTTCTTT. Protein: CASSGVRGAEAFF.

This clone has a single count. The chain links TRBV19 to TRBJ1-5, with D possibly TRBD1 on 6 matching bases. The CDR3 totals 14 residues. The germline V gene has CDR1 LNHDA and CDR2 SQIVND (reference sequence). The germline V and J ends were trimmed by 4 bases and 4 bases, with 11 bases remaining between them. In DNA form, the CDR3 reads TGTGCCAGTAGTAGCGACAGGTGGAATCAGCCCCAGCATTTT. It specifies CASSSDRWNQPQHF.

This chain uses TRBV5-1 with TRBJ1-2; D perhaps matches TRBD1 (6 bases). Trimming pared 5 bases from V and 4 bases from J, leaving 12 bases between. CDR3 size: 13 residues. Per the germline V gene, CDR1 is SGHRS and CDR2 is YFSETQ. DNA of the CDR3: TGCGCCAGCAGTGGACAGCCACTCTATGGCTACACCTTC. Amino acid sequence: CASSGQPLYGYTF.

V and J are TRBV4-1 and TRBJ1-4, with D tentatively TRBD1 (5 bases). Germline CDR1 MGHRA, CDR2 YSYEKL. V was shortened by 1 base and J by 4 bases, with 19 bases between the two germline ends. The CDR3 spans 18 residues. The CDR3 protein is CASSQVPAAGRHNEKLFF. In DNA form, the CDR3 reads TGCGCCAGCAGCCAAGTTCCTGCGGCAGGGCGGCATAATGAAAAACTGTTTTTT.

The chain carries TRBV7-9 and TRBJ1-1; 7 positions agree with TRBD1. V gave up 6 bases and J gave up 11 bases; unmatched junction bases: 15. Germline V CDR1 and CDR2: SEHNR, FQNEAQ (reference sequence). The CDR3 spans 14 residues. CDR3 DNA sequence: TGTGCCAGCAGACCGCGGACAGGCGGGGAGGCCGCTTTCTTT. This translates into CASRPRTGGEAAFF. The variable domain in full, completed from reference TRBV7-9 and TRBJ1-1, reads DTGVSQNPRHKITKRGQNVTFRCDPISEHNRLYWYRQTLGQGPEFLTYFQNEAQLEKSRLLSDRFSAERPKGSFSTLEIQRTEQGDSAMYLCASRPRTGGEAAFFGQGTRLTVV.

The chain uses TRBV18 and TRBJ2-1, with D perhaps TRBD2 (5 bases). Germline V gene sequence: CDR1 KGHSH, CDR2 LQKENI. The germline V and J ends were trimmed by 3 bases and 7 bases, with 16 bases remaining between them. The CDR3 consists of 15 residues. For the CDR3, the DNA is TGTGCCAGCTCACCTGGCAGAAATACGGGAAATGAGCAGTTCTTC. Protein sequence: CASSPGRNTGNEQFF.

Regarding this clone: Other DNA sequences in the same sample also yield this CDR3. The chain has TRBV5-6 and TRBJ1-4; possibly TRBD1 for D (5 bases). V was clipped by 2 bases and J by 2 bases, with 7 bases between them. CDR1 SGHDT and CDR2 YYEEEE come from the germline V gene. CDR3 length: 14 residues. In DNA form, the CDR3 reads TGTGCCAGCAGCTTTCGGGGGACTAATGAAAAACTGTTTTTT. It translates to CASSFRGTNEKLFF.

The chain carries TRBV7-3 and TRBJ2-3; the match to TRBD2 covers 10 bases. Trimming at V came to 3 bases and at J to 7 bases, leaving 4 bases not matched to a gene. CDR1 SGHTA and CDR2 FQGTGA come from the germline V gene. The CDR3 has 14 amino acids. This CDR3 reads CASSLASGGNTQYF. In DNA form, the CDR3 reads TGTGCCAGCAGCTTGGCTAGCGGGGGAAATACGCAGTATTTT.

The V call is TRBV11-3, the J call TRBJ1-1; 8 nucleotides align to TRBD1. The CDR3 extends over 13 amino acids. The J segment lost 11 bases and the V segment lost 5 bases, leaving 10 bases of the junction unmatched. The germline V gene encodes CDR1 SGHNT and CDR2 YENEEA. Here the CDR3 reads CASSRDRDRPAFF. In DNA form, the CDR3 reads TGTGCCAGCAGCAGAGACCGGGACAGGCCTGCTTTCTTT.

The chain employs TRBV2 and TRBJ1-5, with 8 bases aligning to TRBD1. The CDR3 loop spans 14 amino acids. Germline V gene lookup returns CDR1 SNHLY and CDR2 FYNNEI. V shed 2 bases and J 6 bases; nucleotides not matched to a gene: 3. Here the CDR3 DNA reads TGTGCCAGCAGTGAATGGACAGGGACTCAGCCCCAGCATTTT. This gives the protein CASSEWTGTQPQHF.

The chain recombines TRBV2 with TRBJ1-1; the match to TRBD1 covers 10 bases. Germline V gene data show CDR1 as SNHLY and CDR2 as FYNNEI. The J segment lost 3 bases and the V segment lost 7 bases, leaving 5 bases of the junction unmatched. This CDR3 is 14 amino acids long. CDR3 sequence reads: CASNSGQGHTEAFF. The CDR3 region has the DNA TGTGCCAGCAACTCGGGACAGGGGCACACTGAAGCTTTCTTT.

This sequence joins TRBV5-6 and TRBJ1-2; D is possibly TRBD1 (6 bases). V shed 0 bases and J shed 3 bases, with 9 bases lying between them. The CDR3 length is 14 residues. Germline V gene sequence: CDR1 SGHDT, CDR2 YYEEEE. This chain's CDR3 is CASSLGQVDYGYTF. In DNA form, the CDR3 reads TGTGCCAGCAGCTTGGGACAGGTGGACTATGGCTACACCTTC. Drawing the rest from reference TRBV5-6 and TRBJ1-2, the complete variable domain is DAGVTQSPTHLIKTRGQQVTLRCSPKSGHDTVSWYQQALGQGPQFIFQYYEEEERQRGNFPDRFSGHQFPNYSSELNVNALLLGDSALYLCASSLGQVDYGYTFGSGTRLTVV.

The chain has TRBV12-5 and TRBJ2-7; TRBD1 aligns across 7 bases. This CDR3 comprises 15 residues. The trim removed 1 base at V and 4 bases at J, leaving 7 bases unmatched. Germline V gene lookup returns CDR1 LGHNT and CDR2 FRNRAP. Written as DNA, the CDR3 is TGTGCTAGTGGTTTGGGCGGACAGGACGATTACGAGCAGTACTTC. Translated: CASGLGGQDDYEQYF.

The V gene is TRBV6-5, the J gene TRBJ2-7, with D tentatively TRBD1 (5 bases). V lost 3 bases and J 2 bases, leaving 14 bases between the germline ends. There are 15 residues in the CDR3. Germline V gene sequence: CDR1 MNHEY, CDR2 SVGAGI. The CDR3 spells CASSYSSLGAYEQYF. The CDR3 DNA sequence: TGTGCCAGCAGTTATTCGTCCCTAGGGGCCTACGAGCAGTACTTC.

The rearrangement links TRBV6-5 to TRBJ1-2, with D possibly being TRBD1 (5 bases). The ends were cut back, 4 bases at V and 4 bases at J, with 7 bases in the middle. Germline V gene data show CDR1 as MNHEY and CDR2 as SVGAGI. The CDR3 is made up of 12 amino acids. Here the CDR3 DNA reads TGTGCCAGCAGTTCCGGGGGCTATGGCTACACCTTC. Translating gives CASSSGGYGYTF.

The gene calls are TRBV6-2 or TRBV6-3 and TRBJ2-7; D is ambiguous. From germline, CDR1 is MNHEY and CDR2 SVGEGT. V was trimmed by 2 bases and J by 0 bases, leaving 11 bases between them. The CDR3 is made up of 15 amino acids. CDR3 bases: TGTGCCAGCAGTTACGCACGACGGGTCTCCTACGAGCAGTACTTC. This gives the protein CASSYARRVSYEQYF.

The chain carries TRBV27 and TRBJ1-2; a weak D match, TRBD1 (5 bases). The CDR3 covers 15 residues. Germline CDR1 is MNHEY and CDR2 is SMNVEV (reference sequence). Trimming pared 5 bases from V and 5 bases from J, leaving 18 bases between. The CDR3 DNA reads TGTGCCAGCAGTCAACAACAGGATCTCGGGTATGGCTACACCTTC. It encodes CASSQQQDLGYGYTF.

The chain's CDR3 is CSASSGTSGGETQYF. The CDR3 DNA follows: TGCAGTGCTAGTTCCGGGACTAGTGGGGGGGAGACCCAGTACTTC. The genes are TRBV20-1 and TRBJ2-5, with 8 bases identical to TRBD2. V shed 3 bases and J 5 bases; nucleotides not matched to a gene: 11. CDR1 DFQATT and CDR2 SNEGSKA come from the germline V gene (reference sequence). CDR3 length: 15 residues.